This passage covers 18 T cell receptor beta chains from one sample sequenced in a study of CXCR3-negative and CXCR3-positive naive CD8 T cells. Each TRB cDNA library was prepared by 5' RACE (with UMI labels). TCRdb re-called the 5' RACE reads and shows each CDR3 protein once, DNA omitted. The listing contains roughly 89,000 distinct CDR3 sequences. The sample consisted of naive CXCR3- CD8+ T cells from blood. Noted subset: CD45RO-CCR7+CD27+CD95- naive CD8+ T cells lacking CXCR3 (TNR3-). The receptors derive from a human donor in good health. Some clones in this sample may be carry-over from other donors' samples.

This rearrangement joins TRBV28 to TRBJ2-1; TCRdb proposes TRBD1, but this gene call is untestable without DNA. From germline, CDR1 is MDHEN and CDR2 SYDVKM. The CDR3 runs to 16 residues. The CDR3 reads CASSSLPGTRYNEQFF.

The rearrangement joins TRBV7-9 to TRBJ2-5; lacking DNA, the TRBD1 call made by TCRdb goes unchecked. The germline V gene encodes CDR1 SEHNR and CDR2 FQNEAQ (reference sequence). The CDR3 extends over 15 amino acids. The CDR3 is CASSSEDRGQETKYF.

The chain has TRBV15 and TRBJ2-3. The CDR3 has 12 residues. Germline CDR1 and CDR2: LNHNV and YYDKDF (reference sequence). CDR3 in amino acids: CATSRETDTQYF. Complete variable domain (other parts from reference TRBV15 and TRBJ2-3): DAMVIQNPRYQVTQFGKPVTLSCSQTLNHNVMYWYQQKSSQAPKLLFHYYDKDFNNEADTPDNFQSRRPNTSFCFLDIRSPGLGDTAMYLCATSRETDTQYFGPGTRLTVL.

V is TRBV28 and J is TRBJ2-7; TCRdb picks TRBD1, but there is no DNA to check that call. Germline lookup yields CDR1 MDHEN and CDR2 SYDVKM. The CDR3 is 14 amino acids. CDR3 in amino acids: CASSRDANGHEQYF.

CDR3 in amino acids: CASSMGQGATTEAFF. J is TRBJ1-1 and V is TRBV4-3; there is no DNA to check the TCRdb D call of TRBD1. There are 15 residues in the CDR3. Germline V CDR1 and CDR2: LGHNA, YSLEER.

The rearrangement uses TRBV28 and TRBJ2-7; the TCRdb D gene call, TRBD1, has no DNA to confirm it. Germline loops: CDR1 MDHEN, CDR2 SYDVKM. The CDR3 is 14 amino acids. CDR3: CASQRGTGVYEQYF.

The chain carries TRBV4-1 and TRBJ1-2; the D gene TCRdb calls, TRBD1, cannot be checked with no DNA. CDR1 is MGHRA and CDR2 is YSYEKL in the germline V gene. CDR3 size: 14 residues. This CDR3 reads CASSHNRGDYGYTF.

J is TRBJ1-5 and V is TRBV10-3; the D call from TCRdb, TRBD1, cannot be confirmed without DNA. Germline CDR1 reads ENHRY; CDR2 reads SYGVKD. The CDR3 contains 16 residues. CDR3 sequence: CAISEGQGYSNQPQHF.

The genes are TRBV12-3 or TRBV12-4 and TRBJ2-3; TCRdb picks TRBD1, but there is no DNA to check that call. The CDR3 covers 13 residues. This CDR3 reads CASSSSGLDTQYF.

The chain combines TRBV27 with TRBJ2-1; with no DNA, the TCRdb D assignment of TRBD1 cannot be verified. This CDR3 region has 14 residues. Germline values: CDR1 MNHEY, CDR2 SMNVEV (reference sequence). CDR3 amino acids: CASSWRGPVNEQFF.

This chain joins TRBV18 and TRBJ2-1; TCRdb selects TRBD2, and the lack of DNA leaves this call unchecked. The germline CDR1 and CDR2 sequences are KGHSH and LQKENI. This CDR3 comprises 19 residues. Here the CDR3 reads CASSPEWTSGRGGYNEQFF.

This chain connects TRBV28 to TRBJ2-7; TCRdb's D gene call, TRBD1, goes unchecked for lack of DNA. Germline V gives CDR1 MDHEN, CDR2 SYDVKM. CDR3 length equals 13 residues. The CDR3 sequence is CASSFVLSYEQYF.

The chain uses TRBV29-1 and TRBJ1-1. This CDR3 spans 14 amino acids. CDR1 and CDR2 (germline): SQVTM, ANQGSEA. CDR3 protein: CSVVFSRADTEAFF.

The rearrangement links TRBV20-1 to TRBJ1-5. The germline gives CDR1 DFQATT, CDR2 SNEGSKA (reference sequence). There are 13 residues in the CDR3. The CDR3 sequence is CSARMGANQPQHF.

The CDR3 spells CSVVSEPLMNTEAFF. The chain employs TRBV29-1 and TRBJ1-1. The CDR3 is 15 residues long. From germline, CDR1 is SQVTM and CDR2 ANQGSEA.

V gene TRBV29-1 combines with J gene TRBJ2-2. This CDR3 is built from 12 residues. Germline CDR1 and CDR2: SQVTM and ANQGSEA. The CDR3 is CSVRLSYGELFF.

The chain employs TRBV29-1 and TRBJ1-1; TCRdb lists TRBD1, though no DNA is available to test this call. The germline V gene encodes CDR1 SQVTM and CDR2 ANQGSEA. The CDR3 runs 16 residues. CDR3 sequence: CSVEFGTRDGNTEAFF.

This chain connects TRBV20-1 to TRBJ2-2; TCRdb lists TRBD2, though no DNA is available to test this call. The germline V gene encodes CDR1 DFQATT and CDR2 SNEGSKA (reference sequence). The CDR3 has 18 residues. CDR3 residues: CSARDATSGSGRTGELFF.